This entry is about one T cell receptor (beta chain). Its antigen is not known. Via MiXCR, TCRdb re-called the 5' RACE reads, giving one row per CDR3 protein. The table lists 300,000 to 400,000 distinct CDR3 sequences, 25% to 30% of them singletons, with about 13% in the top ten. This specimen comes from a study of T-cell memory formation after mild COVID-19. Study summary: TCR clusters were mostly donor specific. The study, taken as a whole, reports: Largely, contracting CD4+ clones fell within CM and EM, and contracting CD8+ clones within EMRA. Clones that shrank (day 15 to 85) were balanced CD4/CD8, whereas later expanders leaned CD4+. Clonal second-wave expansions that peaked on day 37 had unconfirmed SARS-CoV-2 specificity.

The sequenced sample was PBMCs or a T cell subset sorted from them (not recorded which). The TCR sequence derives from an adult woman who had mild COVID-19 (a few samples of this study predate the infection). Cell type and time point are not known.

The chain's CDR3 is CSVDSGWRETQYF. CDR3 sequence (DNA): TGCAGCGTTGATTCAGGGTGGCGGGAGACCCAGTACTTC. The V call is TRBV29-1, the J call TRBJ2-5; perhaps TRBD1 as D (5 bases). V lost 3 bases and J 5 bases, leaving 13 bases between the germline ends. The germline V gene has CDR1 SQVTM and CDR2 ANQGSEA. This CDR3 is 13 amino acids long. Supplemented by reference TRBV29-1 and TRBJ2-5, the full variable domain reads SAVISQKPSRDICQRGTSLTIQCQVDSQVTMMFWYRQQPGQSLTLIATANQGSEATYESGFVIDKFPISRPNLTFSTLTVSNMSPEDSSIYLCSVDSGWRETQYFGPGTRLLVL.